This note documents a single T cell receptor beta chain sequence. The data are from a study of blood T cell repertoires in COVID-19. Clones were sequenced by immunoSEQ multiplex PCR, and TCRdb holds only the in-frame ones, with some missing. The data hold tens of thousands of clones, with approximately 88% observed a single time. CDR3 length equals 14 residues. V lost 4 bases and J lost 0, with 9 bases in between. Germline V gives CDR1 LGHDT, CDR2 YNNKEL (reference sequence). Input material: peripheral blood. J is TRBJ1-2 and V is TRBV3-1 (or the pseudogene TRBV3-2); D uncertain. The receptor was isolated from a woman of 80 years or more with acute or convalescent COVID-19. The chain's CDR3 is CASSPRVSNYGYTF. The CDR3 coding sequence is TGTGCCAGCAGCCCCCGGGTGTCTAACTATGGCTACACCTTC.